The clone carrying this T cell receptor beta chain showed up many times. Its antigen remains unidentified. The sample is drawn from a study of T cell repertoires in cytomegalovirus infection. Study context: Public TCR beta signatures were indicative of both CMV infection and a matching HLA type. Study findings and constraints: Predominance within the ex vivo response was attributable to HLA-C-restricted CMV-specific TCR beta clonotypes. Carriage of CMV together with the relevant HLA was identifiable through cumulative public TCR beta family frequency.

Via MiXCR, TCRdb re-called the reads, giving one row per CDR3 protein. The sample has 400,000 to 550,000 distinct CDR3 sequences; 11% are singletons. The sequence was collected from a human donor in good health (CMV status not recorded). Some clones in this sample may be carry-over from other donors' samples. Sequencing used PBMCs.

This CDR3 reads CASSYSDGGQETQYF. In DNA form, the CDR3 reads TGTGCCAGCAGCTATAGCGATGGGGGACAAGAGACCCAGTACTTC. This chain links TRBV11-2 with TRBJ2-5; D may correspond to TRBD1 or TRBD2 (5 bases each). V lost 4 bases, J lost 2 bases, and 14 bases lay in between. This CDR3 spans 15 amino acids. Germline CDR1 and CDR2: SGHAT and FQNNGV.